Listed below are T cell receptor beta chains from one sample, sequenced in a study of cytomegalovirus exposure and HLA in healthy donors. The data were produced by immunoSEQ multiplex PCR, yet TCRdb's version contains in-frame clones alone and is incomplete. The sample has about 190,000 clones, roughly 80% seen once. Sequenced: PBMCs. The receptors here all came from a man aged 40-49 years in good health and CMV-seropositive. The CDR3 runs from the conserved cysteine through the conserved F or W. D genes are given only for firm matches. Clone size is given for some rows only: seen once, a few or many times, or a class if the clone is expanded.

V	D	size	J	CDR3	DNA
TRBV4-2	TRBD2	.	TRBJ2-7	CASSHTAGEYSYEQYF	TGTGCCAGCAGCCACACGGCGGGGGAGTACTCCTACGAGCAGTACTTC
TRBV11-2	.	.	TRBJ2-3	CASSLGLRRTDTQYF	TGTGCCAGCAGCCTGGGACTCCGACGCACAGATACGCAGTATTTT
TRBV4-3	TRBD1	.	TRBJ1-3	CASSQGQGVSSGNTIYF	TGCGCCAGCAGCCAAGGACAGGGGGTCTCCTCTGGAAACACCATATATTTT
TRBV9	.	.	TRBJ2-1	CASSVDGLALNEQFF	TGTGCCAGCAGCGTAGACGGTCTAGCGCTCAATGAGCAGTTCTTC
TRBV18	TRBD2	once	TRBJ2-5	CASSISLAGDGETQYF	TGTGCCAGCTCAATATCTCTAGCGGGAGATGGAGAGACCCAGTACTTC
TRBV7-9	TRBD2	.	TRBJ2-1	CASSLGLAVYNEQFF	TGTGCCAGCAGCTTGGGACTAGCGGTATACAATGAGCAGTTCTTC
TRBV7-9	TRBD1	.	TRBJ2-2	CASSPPQGVTTGELFF	TGTGCCAGCAGCCCCCCGCAGGGGGTGACCACCGGGGAGCTGTTTTTT
TRBV15	.	.	TRBJ1-6	CATSRAASPNSPLPF	TGTGCCACCAGCAGAGCTGCGTCACCAAATTCCCCCCTCCCCTTT
TRBV10-3	TRBD1	.	TRBJ2-7	CATTGTGGSNEQYF	TGTGCCACAACAGGGACAGGGGGAAGCAACGAGCAGTACTTC
TRBV13	TRBD1	.	TRBJ1-1	CASSPEDRGNTEAFF	TGTGCCAGCAGCCCCGAAGACAGGGGGAACACTGAAGCTTTCTTT
TRBV6-5	TRBD2	.	TRBJ2-7	CASSYLAGSSYEQYF	TGTGCCAGCAGTTACCTAGCGGGAAGCTCCTACGAGCAGTACTTC
TRBV4-1	.	.	TRBJ2-5	CASTKSGAGQVQETQYF	TGCGCCAGCACCAAAAGTGGGGCAGGGCAGGTCCAAGAGACCCAGTACTTC
TRBV5-1	TRBD1	medium-sized	TRBJ2-5	CASSPSSDRAQETQYF	TGCGCCAGCAGCCCCTCTTCGGACAGGGCGCAAGAGACCCAGTACTTC
TRBV30	.	.	TRBJ2-7	CAWSTQSSLFYEQYF	TGTGCCTGGAGTACCCAGTCGTCCCTCTTCTACGAGCAGTACTTC
TRBV7-9	TRBD1	.	TRBJ1-4	CASSIGQGGEKLFF	TGTGCCAGCAGCATCGGACAGGGGGGGGAAAAACTGTTTTTT
TRBV5-1	.	.	TRBJ2-3	CASSLGWGEDTQYF	TGCGCCAGCAGCTTGGGTTGGGGAGAGGATACGCAGTATTTT
TRBV10-3	.	.	TRBJ2-3	CAISESTSTDTQYF	TGTGCCATCAGTGAGTCTACAAGCACAGATACGCAGTATTTT
TRBV6-5	TRBD1	.	TRBJ2-3	CASSYRGGRSTDTQYF	TGTGCCAGCAGTTACCGAGGGGGCAGGAGCACAGATACGCAGTATTTT
TRBV7-9	TRBD1	.	TRBJ1-2	CASRPDRGPYGYTF	TGTGCCAGCAGACCCGACAGGGGTCCCTATGGCTACACCTTC
TRBV2	TRBD1	.	TRBJ2-1	CASSSTGGATNEQFF	TGTGCCAGCAGTTCGACAGGGGGCGCTACCAATGAGCAGTTCTTC
TRBV10-3	.	.	TRBJ1-5	CASSVENSNQPQHF	TGTGCCAGCAGTGTGGAGAATAGCAATCAGCCCCAGCATTTT
TRBV9	TRBD1	.	TRBJ2-5	CASSPRTGGQETQYF	TGTGCCAGCAGCCCCCGGACAGGGGGCCAAGAGACCCAGTACTTC
TRBV27	TRBD2	once	TRBJ2-1	CASKRGDYYNEQFF	TGTGCCAGCAAGAGAGGGGACTACTACAATGAGCAGTTCTTC
TRBV25-1	TRBD1	.	TRBJ2-2	CASREKGTGSSGELFF	TGTGCCAGCAGGGAAAAAGGGACAGGGTCCTCCGGGGAGCTGTTTTTT
TRBV10-3	TRBD2	.	TRBJ2-7	CAISGLAISSYEQYF	TGTGCCATCAGTGGACTAGCGATCAGCTCCTACGAGCAGTACTTC
TRBV4-2	.	.	TRBJ2-1	CASSQDFGGLGRRDEQFF	TGTGCCAGCAGCCAAGATTTTGGTGGTTTAGGGAGACGGGATGAGCAGTTCTTC
TRBV18	.	.	TRBJ2-2	CASSPGQNTGELFF	TGTGCCAGCTCACCGGGGCAGAACACCGGGGAGCTGTTTTTT
TRBV9	.	once	TRBJ2-1	CASSVGVGAGDEQFF	TGTGCCAGCAGCGTAGGGGTGGGGGCAGGGGATGAGCAGTTCTTC
TRBV5-4	TRBD2	.	TRBJ2-7	CASSAETSPYAEQYF	TGTGCCAGCAGCGCCGAGACTAGCCCATATGCCGAGCAGTACTTC
TRBV10-3	TRBD2	once	TRBJ2-2	CAISELAGVTGELFF	TGTGCCATCAGTGAACTAGCGGGAGTCACCGGGGAGCTGTTTTTT
TRBV6-5	.	.	TRBJ1-5	CASTRGSGYDQPQHF	TGTGCCAGCACCCGAGGGTCGGGGTACGATCAGCCCCAGCATTTT
TRBV2	.	few	TRBJ1-2	CASSGLQGVNYGYTF	TGTGCCAGCAGTGGTTTGCAGGGTGTTAACTATGGCTACACCTTC
TRBV11-2	.	.	TRBJ1-1	CASSLERRWAEAFF	TGTGCCAGCAGCTTAGAGAGAAGGTGGGCCGAAGCTTTCTTT